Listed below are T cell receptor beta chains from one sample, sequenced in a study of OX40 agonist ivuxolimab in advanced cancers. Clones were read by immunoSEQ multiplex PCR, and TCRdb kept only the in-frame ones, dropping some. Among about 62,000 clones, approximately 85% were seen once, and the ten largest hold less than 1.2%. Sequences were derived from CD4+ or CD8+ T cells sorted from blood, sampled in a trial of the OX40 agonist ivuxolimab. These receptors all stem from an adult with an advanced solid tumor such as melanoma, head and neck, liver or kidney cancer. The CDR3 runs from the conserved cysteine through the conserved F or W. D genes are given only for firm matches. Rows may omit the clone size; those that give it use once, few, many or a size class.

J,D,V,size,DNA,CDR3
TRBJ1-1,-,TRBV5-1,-,TGCGCCAGCAGCTTGGGAGAGCAGGGTCGAGCTTTCTTT,CASSLGEQGRAFF
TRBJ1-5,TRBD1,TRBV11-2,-,TGTGCCAGCAGCTTAGTGGGGGGACAGGGAGGTTCCTCGCCCCAGCATTTT,CASSLVGGQGGSSPQHF
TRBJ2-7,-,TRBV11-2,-,TGTGCCAGCAGCTTAGATTGGATCCCGATCTACGAGCAGTACTTC,CASSLDWIPIYEQYF
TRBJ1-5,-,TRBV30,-,TGTGCCTGGAGTTACGATAACAATCAGCCCCAGCATTTT,CAWSYDNNQPQHF
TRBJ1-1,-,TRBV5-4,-,TGTGCCAGCAACCGCGAGCCTTCCACTGAAGCTTTCTTT,CASNREPSTEAFF
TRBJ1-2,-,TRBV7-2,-,TGTGCCAGCAGCTTAGCGATGGCGCGGCGTTCTAACTATGGCTACACCTTC,CASSLAMARRSNYGYTF
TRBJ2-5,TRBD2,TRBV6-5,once,TGTGCCTCGTCGGGGGGGGAGACCCAGTACTTC,CASSGGETQYF
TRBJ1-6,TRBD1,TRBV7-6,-,TGTGCCAGCAGCTTAGGTGGACAGGACTCACCCCTCCACTTT,CASSLGGQDSPLHF
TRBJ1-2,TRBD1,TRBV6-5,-,TGTGCCAGCAGTTACAGGACAGGGGGCTATGGCTACACCTTC,CASSYRTGGYGYTF
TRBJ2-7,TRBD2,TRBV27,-,TGTGCCAGCAGTTCAACCCTCACTAGCGGCAAAGGAAGGGAGCAGTACTTC,CASSSTLTSGKGREQYF
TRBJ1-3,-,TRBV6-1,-,TGTGCCAGCAGTGAACTCATGGGTAACACTGGAAACACCATATATTTT,CASSELMGNTGNTIYF
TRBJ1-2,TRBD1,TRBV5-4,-,TGTGCCAGCAGCTTGGAGACAGGGACGGGCTATGGCTACACCTTC,CASSLETGTGYGYTF
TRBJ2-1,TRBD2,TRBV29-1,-,TGCAGCGTTTTTAGATCGATAGGTGCTAGCGGGTTAGGTAATGAGCAGTTCTTC,CSVFRSIGASGLGNEQFF